Sequencing of this T cell receptor beta chain was carried out in a study of OX40 agonist ivuxolimab in advanced cancers. In the study overall: Patients with hepatocellular carcinoma, melanoma, renal cell or head and neck cancer made up the dose-escalation patients. Whole-study findings and limits: CD8+ T cells showed, on average, more clonal expansion than CD4+ cells. The authors also found low normalized T-cell clonal expansion in some nonresponders.

Only in-frame clones appear in the TCRdb table, and some are missing; sequencing was by immunoSEQ multiplex PCR. This table has 15,000 to 20,000 clones, about 81% appearing once. Concerning this clone: Its antigen is unknown.

Germline CDR1 LNHDA, CDR2 SQIVND (reference sequence). The V and J ends lost 7 bases and 2 bases, in that order; junction bases with no gene match: 6. The CDR3 extends over 15 amino acids. V gene TRBV19 combines with J gene TRBJ2-1; 9 bases are a match to TRBD1. Sample: CD4+ or CD8+ T cells sorted from blood, taken in a trial of the OX40 agonist ivuxolimab. This TCR was sampled from an adult with an advanced solid tumor such as melanoma, head and neck, liver or kidney cancer. The CDR3 DNA follows: TGTGCCAGTATGACAGGGGGTACCCCCTACAATGAGCAGTTCTTC. Its translation is CASMTGGTPYNEQFF.